This is a list of T cell receptor beta chains from one sample in a study of vaccination effects on CD4 cells after COVID-19. These receptors have no known antigen. Only in-frame clones appear in the TCRdb table, and some are missing; sequencing was by immunoSEQ multiplex PCR. The profile shows tens of thousands of clones, roughly 74% of them singletons. The source was CD4+ T cells from PBMCs cultured with a peptide pool, collected before COVID-19 vaccination. These receptors all come from a human donor who had a prior SARS-CoV-2 infection. CDR3s include the opening cysteine and the closing phenylalanine or tryptophan. A D gene is named only where the DNA matches it firmly. Clone size is given for some rows only: seen once, a few or many times, or a class if the clone is expanded.

>.|TRBV15|TRBJ1-4|TRBD1
CATRGIETGRYEKLFF
TGTGCCACCAGGGGCATCGAGACAGGGAGATATGAAAAACTGTTTTTT
>.|TRBV7-2|TRBJ1-2|TRBD1
CASSPLLTGVGGYTF
TGTGCCAGCAGCCCCCTCCTCACAGGGGTCGGGGGCTACACCTTC
>.|TRBV12-3/TRBV12-4|TRBJ1-5|.
CASSWGGGQPQHF
TGTGCCAGCAGTTGGGGAGGCGGCCAGCCCCAGCATTTT
>.|TRBV5-1|TRBJ2-5|.
CASSPSPQETQYF
TGCGCCAGCAGCCCAAGCCCACAAGAGACCCAGTACTTC
>few|TRBV5-4|TRBJ1-1|.
CASSYGPAMNTEAFF
TGTGCCAGCAGCTATGGGCCAGCGATGAACACTGAAGCTTTCTTT
>.|TRBV30|TRBJ1-1|.
CAYRDPLTNTEAFF
TGTGCCTACAGGGACCCGCTAACGAACACTGAAGCTTTCTTT
>.|TRBV12-5|TRBJ2-1|.
CASGGRLVSYNEQFF
TGTGCTAGTGGGGGCCGACTTGTCTCCTACAATGAGCAGTTCTTC
>.|TRBV24-1|TRBJ2-2|.
CATSENPGAGTGELFF
TGTGCCACCAGTGAAAACCCAGGGGCGGGGACCGGGGAGCTGTTTTTT
>.|TRBV5-1|TRBJ1-1|.
CASSPGLGLTNTEAFF
TGCGCCAGCAGCCCGGGCCTGGGGCTGACGAACACTGAAGCTTTCTTT
>.|TRBV27|TRBJ1-5|.
CASSKWDRGQPQHF
TGTGCCAGCAGCAAATGGGACCGAGGTCAGCCCCAGCATTTT
>.|TRBV5-4|TRBJ2-1|TRBD2
CASSLGRGRDNEQFF
TGTGCCAGCAGCTTGGGTCGCGGGAGGGACAATGAGCAGTTCTTC
>few|TRBV7-8|TRBJ2-1|TRBD2
CASSIFPREGLYNEQFF
TGTGCCAGCAGTATATTCCCGCGGGAGGGGCTCTACAATGAGCAGTTCTTC
>.|TRBV4-1|TRBJ2-4|.
CASSQSMGFDKNIQYF
TGCGCCAGCAGCCAAAGCATGGGGTTCGACAAAAACATTCAGTACTTC
>once|TRBV10-3|TRBJ2-3|.
CAARDTDTDTQYF
TGTGCCGCCCGGGACACGGACACAGATACGCAGTATTTT
>few|TRBV5-1|TRBJ2-7|.
CASSFPSGEQYF
TGCGCCAGCAGCTTCCCTTCAGGGGAGCAGTACTTC
>.|TRBV7-9|TRBJ1-1|.
CASSSPRNVALNTEAFF
TGTGCCAGCAGCTCCCCGCGGAATGTGGCTTTGAACACTGAAGCTTTCTTT
>.|TRBV5-4|TRBJ2-4|TRBD1
CASSAGTGSNIQYF
TGTGCCAGCAGCGCCGGGACAGGGTCAAACATTCAGTACTTC
>.|TRBV14|TRBJ2-2|.
CASSQVVRNSNTGELFF
TGTGCCAGCAGCCAAGTTGTGCGAAACTCGAACACCGGGGAGCTGTTTTTT
>.|TRBV30|TRBJ1-1|.
CAWSVVYRQAFF
TGTGCCTGGAGTGTAGTGTACAGGCAAGCTTTCTTT
>.|TRBV5-4|TRBJ1-2|.
CASSSSTGPLYGYTF
TGTGCCAGCAGCTCTTCGACAGGACCTCTCTATGGCTACACCTTC
>.|TRBV3-1/TRBV3-2|TRBJ2-1|.
CASPSLALHNEQFF
TGTGCCAGCCCGTCTCTAGCTCTCCACAATGAGCAGTTCTTC
>.|TRBV11-3|TRBJ1-2|.
CASSLGQNNYGYTF
TGTGCCAGCAGCTTAGGACAGAATAACTATGGCTACACCTTC
>few|TRBV10-3|TRBJ2-7|.
CAIMPGDRYEQYF
TGTGCCATCATGCCAGGGGATCGCTACGAGCAGTACTTC
>.|TRBV7-3|TRBJ2-1|TRBD2
CASSVLAGTYNEQFF
TGTGCCAGCAGCGTATTAGCGGGGACCTACAATGAGCAGTTCTTC
>.|TRBV11-2|TRBJ1-2|TRBD1
CASSLVVSGQGGIGYTF
TGTGCCAGCAGCTTAGTGGTGTCGGGACAGGGAGGAATTGGCTACACCTTC
>.|TRBV20-1|TRBJ1-5|.
CSASLGTLENQPQHF
TGCAGTGCTAGTCTGGGCACGCTAGAAAATCAGCCCCAGCATTTT
>.|TRBV2|TRBJ2-5|.
CASSDRAVRETQYF
TGTGCCAGCAGTGACAGGGCCGTGAGGGAGACCCAGTACTTC